Listed here are 21 T cell receptor beta chains from one sample, sequenced in a study of blood T cell repertoires in COVID-19. Method: immunoSEQ multiplex PCR; TCRdb's copy keeps in-frame clones and lacks some. The top ten clones hold about 1.8% of a sample with around 400,000 clones, nearly 90% of them seen once. Sample: PBMCs or T cells enriched from blood (not recorded which). These receptors came from a woman under 40 who had recovered from COVID-19.

The gene calls are TRBV4-1 and TRBJ2-1; weak D call: TRBD2 (5 bases). V was shortened by 4 bases and J by 2 bases, with 9 bases between the two germline ends. The CDR3 totals 14 residues. Looked up from germline, CDR1 is MGHRA and CDR2 is YSYEKL. The CDR3 here is CASSPPGAYNEQFF. As DNA, the CDR3 is TGCGCCAGCAGCCCACCCGGGGCCTACAATGAGCAGTTCTTC.

The chain recombines TRBV28 with TRBJ1-6, with a possible D match to TRBD1 (5 bases). Germline assignment: CDR1 MDHEN and CDR2 SYDVKM. The CDR3 extends over 16 amino acids. V was clipped by 6 bases and J by 0 bases, with 12 bases between them. CDR3 residues: CASRGFQGSYNSPLHF. Written as DNA, the CDR3 is TGTGCCAGCAGAGGATTTCAGGGCTCCTATAATTCACCCCTCCACTTT. Full variable domain (missing parts from reference TRBV28 and TRBJ1-6): DVKVTQSSRYLVKRTGEKVFLECVQDMDHENMFWYRQDPGLGLRLIYFSYDVKMKEKGDIPEGYSVSREKKERFSLILESASTNQTSMYLCASRGFQGSYNSPLHFGNGTRLTVT.

The chain employs TRBV30 and TRBJ2-1, with TRBD2 matching over 8 bases. V shed 3 bases and J 1 base; nucleotides not matched to a gene: 2. The CDR3 spans 14 residues. The germline V gene encodes CDR1 GTSNPN and CDR2 SVGIG (reference sequence). DNA for the CDR3: TGTGCCTGGAGCGGGGGGGCTTCCTACAATGAGCAGTTCTTC. This sequence encodes CAWSGGASYNEQFF.

The CDR3 DNA reads as TGTGCCAGCAGTTTAGACAGGCGCAACACTGAAGCTTTCTTT. This codes for CASSLDRRNTEAFF. The chain employs TRBV27 and TRBJ1-1, with D possibly being TRBD1 (6 bases). Per germline, CDR1 MNHEY and CDR2 SMNVEV (reference sequence). The CDR3 runs 14 residues. V shed 2 bases and J shed 2 bases, with 9 bases lying between them.

The chain recombines TRBV5-1 with TRBJ2-7; D possibly corresponds to TRBD2 (6 bases). CDR1 is SGHRS and CDR2 is YFSETQ in the germline V gene. Trimming took off 0 bases at V and 0 bases at J, with 13 bases between the two ends. The CDR3 length is 16 residues. The CDR3 reads CASSLAGGTSSYEQYF. Written as DNA, the CDR3 is TGCGCCAGCAGCTTGGCCGGGGGTACGAGCTCCTACGAGCAGTACTTC. The full variable domain, completed using reference TRBV5-1 and TRBJ2-7, is KAGVTQTPRYLIKTRGQQVTLSCSPISGHRSVSWYQQTPGQGLQFLFEYFSETQRNKGNFPGRFSGRQFSNSRSEMNVSTLELGDSALYLCASSLAGGTSSYEQYFGPGTRLTVT.

The chain couples TRBV5-6 to TRBJ1-1; D is possibly TRBD1 (5 bases). V lost 2 bases and J 0 bases, leaving 14 bases between the germline ends. CDR3 length equals 16 residues. Germline CDR1 and CDR2: SGHDT and YYEEEE. The DNA for the CDR3 is TGTGCCAGCAGCTTTGGGGACTACAGGTTGAACACTGAAGCTTTCTTT. It translates to CASSFGDYRLNTEAFF.

In its sample, this clone was seen many times. This chain connects TRBV7-2 to TRBJ2-7, with TRBD1 matching over 8 bases. The CDR3 consists of 16 residues. After removal of 0 bases from V and 3 bases from J, the junction contained 7 bases not matched to a gene. The germline CDR1 and CDR2 sequences are SGHTA and FQGNSA. In nucleotides, the CDR3 is TGTGCCAGCAGCTTAGCGCCGGCAGGGGGCGTCTACGAGCAGTACTTC. The encoded protein is CASSLAPAGGVYEQYF.

The gene calls are TRBV24-1 and TRBJ1-5; D is unclear. From germline, CDR1 is KGHDR and CDR2 SFDVKD. V lost 4 bases and J 7 bases, leaving 10 bases between the germline ends. The CDR3 consists of 13 residues. CDR3 amino acids: CATSERVGQPQHF. CDR3 nucleotide sequence: TGTGCCACCAGTGAGAGGGTAGGGCAGCCCCAGCATTTT.

The chain employs TRBV30 and TRBJ2-7; 8 nucleotides align to TRBD1. The CDR3 runs 15 residues. The junction had 6 bases not matched to a gene; V was cut back by 2 bases and J by 0 bases. Germline V gene data show CDR1 as GTSNPN and CDR2 as SVGIG (reference sequence). The DNA of the CDR3 is TGTGCCTGGAGTCTAGGACAGGGTGTCTCCTACGAGCAGTACTTC. Residues: CAWSLGQGVSYEQYF.

This clone was counted once. The chain employs TRBV18 and TRBJ1-2; 7 nucleotides match TRBD1. CDR3 size: 15 residues. From germline, CDR1 is KGHSH and CDR2 LQKENI. V gave up 4 bases and J gave up 5 bases; unmatched junction bases: 10. The CDR3 region has the DNA TGTGCCAGCTCACGTGACAGGGAGGTAGTATATGGCTACACCTTC. Translating it yields CASSRDREVVYGYTF. Using reference TRBV18 and TRBJ1-2 for the parts outside the CDR3, the full variable domain is NAGVMQNPRHLVRRRGQEARLRCSPMKGHSHVYWYRQLPEEGLKFMVYLQKENIIDESGMPKERFSAEFPKEGPSILRIQQVVRGDSAAYFCASSRDREVVYGYTFGSGTRLTVV.

This sequence joins TRBV21-1 and TRBJ1-1; the listed D gene, TRBD1, was not tested against the DNA. TRBV21-1 is shown as a pseudogene. The CDR3 spans 13 residues. In nucleotides, the CDR3 is TGTGCCAGCAGCAAAGGGGGGCTAATTGAGGCTTTCTTT. Translated: CASSKGGLIEAFF.

The chain uses TRBV6-6 and TRBJ1-1, with D perhaps TRBD1 (6 bases). Trimming pared 2 bases from V and 1 base from J, leaving 11 bases between. CDR1 MNHNY and CDR2 SVGAGI come from the germline V gene (reference sequence). The CDR3 is 15 residues long. The CDR3 is CASSYAQGRNTEAFF. As DNA, the CDR3 is TGTGCCAGCAGTTACGCACAGGGTCGGAACACTGAAGCTTTCTTT.

This sequence joins TRBV3-1 (or the pseudogene TRBV3-2) and TRBJ2-3; tentatively, D is TRBD1 (6 bases). There are 19 residues in the CDR3. Germline CDR1 is LGHDT and CDR2 is YNNKEL (reference sequence). Trimming stripped 0 bases from V and 2 bases from J, with 21 bases between. Written as DNA, the CDR3 is TGTGCCAGCAGCCAAGAATGGGGGACACCCCCGAAATTCACAGATACGCAGTATTTT. This encodes CASSQEWGTPPKFTDTQYF.

The chain links TRBV7-8 to TRBJ1-3; maybe TRBD1 (5 bases). The germline gives CDR1 SGHVS, CDR2 FQNEAQ. This CDR3 comprises 15 residues. V gave up 1 base and J gave up 7 bases, with 14 bases separating them. CDR3 residues: CASSLDKKAGNTIYF. In DNA, the CDR3 is TGTGCCAGCAGCTTAGACAAAAAGGCAGGGAACACCATATATTTT.

CDR3 DNA: TGCGCCAGCAGCTGGCGGGGACAGGTCGCCTACGAGCAGTACTTC. This translates into CASSWRGQVAYEQYF. This chain joins TRBV5-1 and TRBJ2-7; 8 bases map to TRBD1. Germline CDR1 reads SGHRS; CDR2 reads YFSETQ. The CDR3 has 15 residues. V gave up 3 bases and J gave up 2 bases; unmatched junction bases: 7.

The sample holds a few counts of this clone. The chain is built from TRBV5-1 and TRBJ1-2; 7 nucleotides match TRBD1. The CDR3 runs to 14 residues. Germline trimming cut 4 bases from V and 1 base from J; bases unmatched to any gene: 4. Looked up from germline, CDR1 is SGHRS and CDR2 is YFSETQ. CDR3 sequence reads: CASSRRDSNYGYTF. The CDR3 DNA follows: TGCGCCAGCAGCCGCCGGGACAGTAACTATGGCTACACCTTC.

V and J are TRBV4-3 and TRBJ2-6, with D possibly being TRBD1 (6 bases). The germline V gene encodes CDR1 LGHNA and CDR2 YSLEER. The CDR3 is 15 residues long. The V end lost 4 bases, the J end lost 4 bases, and 11 bases lay between the germline ends. The CDR3: CASSPTGYGANVLTF. DNA for the CDR3: TGCGCCAGCAGCCCTACAGGGTACGGGGCCAACGTCCTGACTTTC.

This chain joins TRBV6-5 and TRBJ2-7, with a tentative D call TRBD2 (5 bases). The V end lost 6 bases, the J end lost 0 bases, and 12 bases lay between the germline ends. CDR1 is MNHEY, CDR2 SVGAGI, per germline. This CDR3 comprises 14 residues. DNA for the CDR3: TGTGCCAGCAGGAGGGAGTTTCCCTCCTACGAGCAGTACTTC. Protein product: CASRREFPSYEQYF.

The chain employs TRBV11-1 and TRBJ2-3; the D gene is possibly TRBD2 (5 bases). The V end lost 1 base, the J end lost 4 bases, and 12 bases lay between the germline ends. There are 15 residues in the CDR3. CDR1 SGHAT and CDR2 FQDESV come from the germline V gene (reference sequence). CDR3 nucleotide sequence: TGTGCCAGCAGCTTAGAAGGTAGCGAGGCAGATACGCAGTATTTT. Amino acids: CASSLEGSEADTQYF.

The CDR3 protein is CASSEQGAGSPLHF. The CDR3 DNA follows: TGTGCCAGCTCAGAACAGGGGGCAGGTTCACCCCTCCACTTT. The chain couples TRBV18 to TRBJ1-6; TRBD1 aligns across 9 bases. V gave up 5 bases and J gave up 9 bases; unmatched junction bases: 5. The CDR3 covers 14 residues. Germline lookup yields CDR1 KGHSH and CDR2 LQKENI.

This clone was counted once. V and J are TRBV10-3 and TRBJ1-5; perhaps TRBD1 as D (6 bases). The CDR3 spans 13 residues. V was trimmed by 10 bases and J by 4 bases, leaving 14 bases between them. Germline V gene data show CDR1 as ENHRY and CDR2 as SYGVKD. The CDR3 DNA reads TGTGCCAGCCGGGACATCATGAATCAGCCCCAGCATTTT. It codes for CASRDIMNQPQHF.